The clone carrying this T cell receptor (beta chain) came up a few times. What it recognizes is unknown. The data were taken from a study of T cells in Graves' hyperthyroidism and ophthalmopathy. Study-wide findings and caveats: Most thyroid clonotypes with frequency above 0.001 were detected in blood.

The CDR3 regions of TCR beta were amplified from RNA transcripts. The HTBI primer set was used in a first-round RT-PCR of the TCR CDR3. TCRdb reprocessed the multiplex PCR reads with MiXCR, giving one entry per CDR3 protein. The sample includes 300,000 to 500,000 distinct CDR3 sequences, around 15% of them seen just once. This CDR3 is 16 amino acids long. Germline assignment: CDR1 LGHDT and CDR2 YNNKEL (reference sequence). The V segment lost 0 bases and the J segment 4 bases; nucleotides outside the gene matches: 7. This receptor was obtained from a man aged 50-59 years with Graves' ophthalmopathy. Specimen: blood. The V gene is TRBV3-1, the J gene TRBJ1-2, with 8 nucleotides matching TRBD1. CDR3 coding DNA: TGTGCCAGCAGCCAAGAGTCCAGGGGGCGCAGCTATGGCTACACCTTC. Amino acids: CASSQESRGRSYGYTF.